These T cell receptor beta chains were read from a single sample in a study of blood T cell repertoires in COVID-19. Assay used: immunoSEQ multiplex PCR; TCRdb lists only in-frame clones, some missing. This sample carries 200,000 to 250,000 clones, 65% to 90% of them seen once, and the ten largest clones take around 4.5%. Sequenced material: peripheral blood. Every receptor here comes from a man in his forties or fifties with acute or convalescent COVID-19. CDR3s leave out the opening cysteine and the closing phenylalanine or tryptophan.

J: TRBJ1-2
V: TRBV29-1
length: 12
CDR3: SSRPTGVSYGYT

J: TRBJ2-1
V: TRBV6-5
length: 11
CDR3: AGRLAGGDEQF

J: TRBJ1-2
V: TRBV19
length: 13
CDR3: ASSTTGAPHYGYT

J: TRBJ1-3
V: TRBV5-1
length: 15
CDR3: ASSSPAEDRAGNTIY

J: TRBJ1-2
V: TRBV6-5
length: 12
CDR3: ASSRPGGDYGYT

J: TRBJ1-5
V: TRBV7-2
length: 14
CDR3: ASSLGPGRGNQPQH

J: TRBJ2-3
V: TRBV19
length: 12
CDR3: ASKYSGGTDTQY

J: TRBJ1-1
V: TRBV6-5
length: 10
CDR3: ASSLTGTKAF

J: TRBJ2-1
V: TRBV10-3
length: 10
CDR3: ATLAGEGEQF

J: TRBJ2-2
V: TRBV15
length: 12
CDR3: ATSRDRQAGELF

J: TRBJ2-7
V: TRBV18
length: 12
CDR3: ASSYDSQAYEQY

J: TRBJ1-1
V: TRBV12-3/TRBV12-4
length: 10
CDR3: ASSLRRTEAF

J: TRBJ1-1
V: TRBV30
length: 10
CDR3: AWRGLAAEAF

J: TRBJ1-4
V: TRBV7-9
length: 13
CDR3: ASSLGAATNEKLF

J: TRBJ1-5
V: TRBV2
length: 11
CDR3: ASSVNSNQPQH

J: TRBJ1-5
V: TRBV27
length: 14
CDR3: ASSPFSQDWYQPQH

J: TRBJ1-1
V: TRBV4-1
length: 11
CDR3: ASSQELTSLAF

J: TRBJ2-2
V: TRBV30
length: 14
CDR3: AWTDTGGGYTGELF

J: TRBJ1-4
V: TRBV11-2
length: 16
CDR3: ASSLDRRTGGTNEKLF

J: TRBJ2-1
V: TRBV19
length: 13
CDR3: ASSIRTGKGNEQF

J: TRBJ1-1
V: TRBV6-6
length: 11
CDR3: ASRSTGGTEAF

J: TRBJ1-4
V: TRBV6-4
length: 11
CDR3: ASRRVVGEKLF

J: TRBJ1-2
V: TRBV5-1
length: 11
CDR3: ASSPGRGSGYT

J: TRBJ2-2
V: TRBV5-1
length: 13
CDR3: ASSLVRENTGELF

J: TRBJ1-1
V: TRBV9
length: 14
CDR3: ASSVGSGDRVAEAF

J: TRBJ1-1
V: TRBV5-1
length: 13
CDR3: ASSYRPGENTEAF

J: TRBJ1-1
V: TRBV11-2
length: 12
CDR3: ASSIGRVNTEAF

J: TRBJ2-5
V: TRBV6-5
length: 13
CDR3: ASGPSGGSQETQY

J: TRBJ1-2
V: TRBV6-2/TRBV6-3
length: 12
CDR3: ASSIGTGTGGYT

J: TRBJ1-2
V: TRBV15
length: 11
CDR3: ATSRDRNYGYT

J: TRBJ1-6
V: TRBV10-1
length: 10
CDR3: ASSTGDSPLH

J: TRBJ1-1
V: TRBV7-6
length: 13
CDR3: ASSLAALGATEAF

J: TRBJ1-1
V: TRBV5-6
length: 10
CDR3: ASSLGDTEAF

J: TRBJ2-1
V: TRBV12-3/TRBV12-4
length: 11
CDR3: ASRPGSAGEQF

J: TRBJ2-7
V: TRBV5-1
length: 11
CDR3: ASSRDRAYEQY

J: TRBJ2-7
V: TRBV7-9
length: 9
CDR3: AGGTDYEQY

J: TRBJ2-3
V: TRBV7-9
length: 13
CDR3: ASTPRQGGADTQY

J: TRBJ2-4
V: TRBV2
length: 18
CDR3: ASSELGLAVVNLAKNIQY

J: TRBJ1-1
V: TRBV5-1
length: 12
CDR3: ASSLGEANTEAF

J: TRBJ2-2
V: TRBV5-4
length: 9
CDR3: ASSFRGELF

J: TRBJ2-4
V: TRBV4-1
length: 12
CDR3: ASSQGQSQNIQY

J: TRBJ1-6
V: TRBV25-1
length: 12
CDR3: ASSERGGGSPLH

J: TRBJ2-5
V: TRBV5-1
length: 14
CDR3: ASSLGALAGEETQY

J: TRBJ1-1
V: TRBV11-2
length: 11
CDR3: ASSSQGNTEAF

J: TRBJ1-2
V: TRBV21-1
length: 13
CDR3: ASSGGDVANYGYT

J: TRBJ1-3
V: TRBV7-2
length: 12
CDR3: ASTGGISGNTIY

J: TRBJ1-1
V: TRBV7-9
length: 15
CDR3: ASSSSGTGAGGTEAF

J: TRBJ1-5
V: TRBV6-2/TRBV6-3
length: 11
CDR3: ASSYSANQPQH

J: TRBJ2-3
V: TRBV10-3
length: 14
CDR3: AISGGLARGADTQY

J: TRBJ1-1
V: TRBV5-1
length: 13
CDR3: ASSSGTGGQTEAF

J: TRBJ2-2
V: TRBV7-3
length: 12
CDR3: ASSLNQGTGELF

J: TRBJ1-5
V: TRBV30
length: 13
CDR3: AWSYGGLHNQPQH

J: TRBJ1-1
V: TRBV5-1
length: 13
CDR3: ASSLPLTGVTEAF

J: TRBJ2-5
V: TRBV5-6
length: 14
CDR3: ASSFPQLANQETQY

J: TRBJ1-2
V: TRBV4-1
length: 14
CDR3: ASSQPDRGRRYGYT